The following is a T cell receptor (beta chain) sequence with its context. This entry comes from a study of cytomegalovirus exposure and HLA in healthy donors. Clones were sequenced by immunoSEQ multiplex PCR, and TCRdb holds only the in-frame ones, with some missing. The sample lists 130,000 to 150,000 clones, approximately 89% seen once, with roughly 0.7% in the top ten. CDR3 length equals 14 residues. Germline CDR1 reads SGHRS; CDR2 reads YFSETQ. V was pared by 2 bases and J by 2 bases, with 11 bases between. V gene TRBV5-1 combines with J gene TRBJ2-7; D possibly corresponds to TRBD1 (6 bases). Sequenced sample: PBMCs. This TCR was sampled from a man aged 18 to 35 in good health and CMV-seronegative. The CDR3 coding sequence is TGCGCCAGCAGCTTCAGGGGTTTTCCCTACGAGCAGTACTTC. It yields the protein CASSFRGFPYEQYF.